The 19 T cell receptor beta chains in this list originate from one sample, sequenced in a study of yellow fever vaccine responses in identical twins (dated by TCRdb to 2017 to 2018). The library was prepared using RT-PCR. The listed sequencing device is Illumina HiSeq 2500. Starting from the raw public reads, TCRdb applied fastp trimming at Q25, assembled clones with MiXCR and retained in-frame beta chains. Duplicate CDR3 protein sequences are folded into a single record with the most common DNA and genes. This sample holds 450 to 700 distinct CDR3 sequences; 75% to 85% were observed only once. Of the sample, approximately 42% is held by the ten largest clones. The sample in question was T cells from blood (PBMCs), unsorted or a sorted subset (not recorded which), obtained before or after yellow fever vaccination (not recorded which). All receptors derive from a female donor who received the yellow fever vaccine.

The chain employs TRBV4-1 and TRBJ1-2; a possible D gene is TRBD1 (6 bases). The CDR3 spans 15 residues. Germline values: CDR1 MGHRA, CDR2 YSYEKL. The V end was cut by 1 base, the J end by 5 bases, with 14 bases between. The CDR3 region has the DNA TGCGCCAGCAGCCAAGTTCTTGAGGGGGAATATGGCTACACCTTC. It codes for CASSQVLEGEYGYTF.

This CDR3 is CSAQDTDTQYF. CDR3 DNA: TGCAGTGCGCAAGACACAGATACGCAGTATTTT. The genes are TRBV20-1 and TRBJ2-3; D remains unclear. Trimming left V 6 bases short and J 2 bases short, with 6 bases between. CDR1 is DFQATT and CDR2 is SNEGSKA in the germline V gene (reference sequence). The CDR3 is made up of 11 amino acids.

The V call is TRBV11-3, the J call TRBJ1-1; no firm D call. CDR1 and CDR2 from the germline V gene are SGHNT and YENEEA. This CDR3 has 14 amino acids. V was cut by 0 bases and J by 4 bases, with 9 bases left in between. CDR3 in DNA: TGTGCCAGCAGCTTAGAGGTTGTGGGCACTGAAGCTTTCTTT. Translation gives CASSLEVVGTEAFF.

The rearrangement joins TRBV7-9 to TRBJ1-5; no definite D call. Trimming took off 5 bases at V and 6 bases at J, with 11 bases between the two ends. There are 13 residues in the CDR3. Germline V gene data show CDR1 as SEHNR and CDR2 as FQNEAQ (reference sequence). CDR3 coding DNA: TGTGCCAGCAGCGGGCTGGGGAGTCAGCCCCAGCATTTT. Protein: CASSGLGSQPQHF.

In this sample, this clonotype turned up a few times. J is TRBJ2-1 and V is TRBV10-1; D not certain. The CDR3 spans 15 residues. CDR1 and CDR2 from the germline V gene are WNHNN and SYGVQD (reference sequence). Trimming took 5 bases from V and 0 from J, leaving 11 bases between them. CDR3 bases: TGCGCCAGCAGTAAGGACCTCAGCTCCTACAATGAGCAGTTCTTC. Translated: CASSKDLSSYNEQFF.

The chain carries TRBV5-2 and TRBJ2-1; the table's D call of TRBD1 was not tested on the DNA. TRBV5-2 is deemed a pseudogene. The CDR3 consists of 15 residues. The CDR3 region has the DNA TGTGCCAGCAAGGTGGAGACAGGGGTCTACAATGAGCAGTTCTTC. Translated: CASKVETGVYNEQFF.

The CDR3 spells CASSRDPTSGGSDTQYF. CDR3 sequence (DNA): TGCGCCAGCAGCCGGGACCCGACTAGCGGGGGGTCGGATACGCAGTATTTT. J is TRBJ2-3 and V is TRBV4-3; 13 bases are shared with TRBD2. J was trimmed by 6 bases and V by 4 bases; bases with no gene match: 10. The CDR3 contains 17 residues. Germline V gene lookup returns CDR1 LGHNA and CDR2 YSLEER.

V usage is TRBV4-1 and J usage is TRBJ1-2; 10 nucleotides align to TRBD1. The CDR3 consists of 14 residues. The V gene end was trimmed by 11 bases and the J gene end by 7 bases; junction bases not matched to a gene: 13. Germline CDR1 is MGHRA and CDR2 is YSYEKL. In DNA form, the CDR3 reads TGCGCCGGGGGACCGGGACAGGGGACGGGTGGCTACACCTTC. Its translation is CAGGPGQGTGGYTF.

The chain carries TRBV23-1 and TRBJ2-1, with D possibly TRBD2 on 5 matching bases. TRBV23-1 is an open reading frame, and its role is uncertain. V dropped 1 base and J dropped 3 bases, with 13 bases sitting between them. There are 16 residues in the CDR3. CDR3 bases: TGCGCCAGCAGTCAATGGACTGACCTCGGCTACAATGAGCAGTTCTTC. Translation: CASSQWTDLGYNEQFF.

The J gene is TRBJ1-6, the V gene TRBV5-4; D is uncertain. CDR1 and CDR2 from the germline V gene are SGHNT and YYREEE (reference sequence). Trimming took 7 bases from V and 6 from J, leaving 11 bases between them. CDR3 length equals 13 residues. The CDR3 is CASWEGFNSPLHF. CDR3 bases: TGTGCCAGCTGGGAGGGTTTTAATTCACCCCTCCACTTT.

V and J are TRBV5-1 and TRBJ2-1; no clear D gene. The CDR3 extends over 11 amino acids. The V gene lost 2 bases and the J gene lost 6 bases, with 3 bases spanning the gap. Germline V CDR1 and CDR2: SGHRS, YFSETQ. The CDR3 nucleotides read TGCGCCAGCAGCTTCGGCAATGAGCAGTTCTTC. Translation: CASSFGNEQFF.

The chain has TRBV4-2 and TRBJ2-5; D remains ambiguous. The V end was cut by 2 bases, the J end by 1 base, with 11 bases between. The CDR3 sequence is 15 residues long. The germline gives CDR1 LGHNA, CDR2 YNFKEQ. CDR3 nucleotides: TGTGCCAGCAGCCAAAACAAGGATTTCCAAGAGACCCAGTACTTC. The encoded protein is CASSQNKDFQETQYF.

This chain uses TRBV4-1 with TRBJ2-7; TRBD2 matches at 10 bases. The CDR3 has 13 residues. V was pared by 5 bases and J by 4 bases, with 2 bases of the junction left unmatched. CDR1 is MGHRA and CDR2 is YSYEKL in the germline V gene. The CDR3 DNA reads TGCGCCAGCAGCGAACTAGCGGGATACGAGCAGTACTTC. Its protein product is CASSELAGYEQYF.

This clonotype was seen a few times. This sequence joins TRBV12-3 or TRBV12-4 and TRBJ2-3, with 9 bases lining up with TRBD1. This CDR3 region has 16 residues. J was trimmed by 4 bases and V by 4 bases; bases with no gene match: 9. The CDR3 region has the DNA TGTGCCAGCAGTTCTCACAGGGGGCTCATAGCAGATACGCAGTATTTT. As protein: CASSSHRGLIADTQYF.

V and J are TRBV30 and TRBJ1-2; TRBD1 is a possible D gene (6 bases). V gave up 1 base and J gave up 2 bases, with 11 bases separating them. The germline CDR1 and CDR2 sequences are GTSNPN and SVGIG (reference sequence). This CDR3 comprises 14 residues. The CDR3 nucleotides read TGTGCCTGGAGTGCGGGGGCGCACAACTATGGCTACACCTTC. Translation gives CAWSAGAHNYGYTF.

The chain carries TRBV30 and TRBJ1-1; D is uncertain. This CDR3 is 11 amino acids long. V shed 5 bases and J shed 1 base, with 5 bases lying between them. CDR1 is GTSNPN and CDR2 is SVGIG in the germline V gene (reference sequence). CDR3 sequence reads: CAWVQNTEAFF. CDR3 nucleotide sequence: TGTGCCTGGGTGCAGAACACTGAAGCTTTCTTT.

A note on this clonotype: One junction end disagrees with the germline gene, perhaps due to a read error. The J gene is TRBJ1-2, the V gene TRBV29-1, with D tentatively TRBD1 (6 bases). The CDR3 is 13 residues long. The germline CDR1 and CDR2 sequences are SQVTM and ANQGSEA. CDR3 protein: CRVLTGQNYGYTF. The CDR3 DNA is TGCCGCGTACTCACAGGGCAGAACTATGGCTACACCTTC.

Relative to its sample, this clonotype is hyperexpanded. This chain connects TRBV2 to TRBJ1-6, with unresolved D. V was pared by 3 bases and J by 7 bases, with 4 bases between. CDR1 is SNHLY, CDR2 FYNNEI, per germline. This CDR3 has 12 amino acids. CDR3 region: CASSDKNSPLHF. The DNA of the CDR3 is TGTGCCAGCAGTGACAAAAATTCACCCCTCCACTTT.

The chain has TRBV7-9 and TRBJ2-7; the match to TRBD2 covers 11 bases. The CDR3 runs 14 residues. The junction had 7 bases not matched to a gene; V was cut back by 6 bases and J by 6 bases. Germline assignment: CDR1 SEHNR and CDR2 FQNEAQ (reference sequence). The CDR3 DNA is TGTGCCAGCAGACCTACTAGCGGGGGCTCCGAGCAGTACGTC. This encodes CASRPTSGGSEQYV.